This is a list of T cell receptor beta chains from one sample in a study of blood T cell repertoires in COVID-19. Repertoires were generated with immunoSEQ multiplex PCR, while TCRdb's copy carries only in-frame clones and drops some. The sample consists of some 390,000 clones, around 90% of them appearing once. The sample comprised peripheral blood. These TCRs come from a human donor in a cohort sampled during active COVID-19. Both conserved end residues are part of each CDR3. Fields, in order: CDR3 DNA, CDR3 protein, V gene, D gene, clone size, J gene. The D gene is left open where the match is weak. The size entry is marked missing in some rows and otherwise reads once, few, many or a size class.

TGTGCCAGTAGTAGCCTCCGGGACACTGAAGCTTTCTTT,CASSSLRDTEAFF,TRBV19,-,-,TRBJ1-1
TGTGCCTGGAGTGTGGGCGGGGCACCCTACAATGAGCAGTTCTTC,CAWSVGGAPYNEQFF,TRBV30,-,-,TRBJ2-1
TGTGCCAGTTCGAATACGGGACAGAGCACAGATACGCAGTATTTT,CASSNTGQSTDTQYF,TRBV18,TRBD1,-,TRBJ2-3
TGCGCCAGCAGCCAACGGGTATCGGTCTCTGGAAACACCATATATTTT,CASSQRVSVSGNTIYF,TRBV4-1,-,-,TRBJ1-3
TGCAGCGTTGAAGATCTCGGGGGAGGCCTCAAAAGCTCCTACGAGCAGTACTTC,CSVEDLGGGLKSSYEQYF,TRBV29-1,-,few,TRBJ2-7
TGTGCCAGCAGCAGAGGACAGGGCCTATTTTCCTACGAGCAGTACTTC,CASSRGQGLFSYEQYF,TRBV9,TRBD1,-,TRBJ2-7
TGTGCCAGCAGTTTACGGGAGGACATTCAGTACTTC,CASSLREDIQYF,TRBV12-3/TRBV12-4,TRBD2,-,TRBJ2-4
TGTGCCAGCAGCTTAGTCCGGGGACATGAGTTCTTC,CASSLVRGHEFF,TRBV7-9,-,few,TRBJ2-1
TGTGCAAGTCGCTCCGGGCGGGACAGGGGTACTGAAGCTTTCTTT,CASRSGRDRGTEAFF,TRBV12-2,-,-,TRBJ1-1
TGTGCCAGCAGTGTTGGGCGGGGGGAGAGATACGAGCAGTACTTC,CASSVGRGERYEQYF,TRBV2,TRBD2,-,TRBJ2-7
TGTGCCAGCAGCCGAGCTAGTCCTAACTATGGCTACACCTTC,CASSRASPNYGYTF,TRBV5-5,-,-,TRBJ1-2
TGCAGCGTTGCCAAAATACAGGGGGGATTTAACTATGGCTACACCTTC,CSVAKIQGGFNYGYTF,TRBV29-1,TRBD1,once,TRBJ1-2
TGTGCCAGCAGTTTAGAGGGGGCTGAAGCTTTCTTT,CASSLEGAEAFF,TRBV12-3/TRBV12-4,-,-,TRBJ1-1
TGTGCCTGGATGAGGGACAGGGGGATGTTCTATGGCTACACCTTC,CAWMRDRGMFYGYTF,TRBV30,TRBD1,-,TRBJ1-2
TGTGCCAGCAGCTTGTTAGCCACGGGGGGCTCCTACGAGCAGTACTTC,CASSLLATGGSYEQYF,TRBV5-6,TRBD2,-,TRBJ2-7
TGCGCCAGCAGCTCGGTTCCCAGAGGACTAGCGGGGAGCTCCTACGAGCAGTACTTC,CASSSVPRGLAGSSYEQYF,TRBV5-1,TRBD2,-,TRBJ2-7
TGTGCCAGCAGGAGGGACAGCGAAATCTTCTTC,CASRRDSEIFF,TRBV6-5,TRBD1,-,TRBJ1-2